The rows below give T cell receptor beta chains drawn from one sample of a study of neurological immune-mediated disorders. TCRdb ran MiXCR on the 5' RACE reads and lists one entry per CDR3 protein. This sample yields about 62,000 distinct CDR3 sequences, of which under 5% are seen a single time; 3.4% belongs to the top ten. The sequencing sample was made of PBMCs. These receptors were taken from a woman in her forties or fifties with multiple sclerosis. Each CDR3 is given with its conserved first and last residue. The order of the fields is J gene, clone size, V gene, D gene, CDR3 protein, CDR3 DNA. A D gene is named only where the DNA matches it firmly. Only some rows state a clone size, as once, few, many or a class for expanded clones.

TRBJ1-1 | many | TRBV12-3/TRBV12-4 | NA | CASTDGSMNTEAFF | TGTGCCAGCACCGATGGAAGCATGAACACTGAAGCTTTCTTT
TRBJ2-3 | many | TRBV28 | NA | CASSLTAEGTDTQYF | TGTGCCAGCAGTTTGACTGCCGAGGGCACAGATACGCAGTATTTT
TRBJ2-7 | many | TRBV3-1 | NA | CASSQGGEQYF | TGTGCCAGCAGCCAAGGGGGCGAGCAGTACTTC
TRBJ2-3 | many | TRBV7-8 | TRBD2 | CASRKGRLAGTDTQYF | TGTGCCAGCAGAAAAGGACGGCTAGCGGGTACAGATACGCAGTATTTT
TRBJ2-3 | many | TRBV29-1 | NA | CSVVGTMNTQYF | TGCAGCGTTGTAGGGACCATGAATACGCAGTATTTT
TRBJ1-4 | many | TRBV27 | NA | CASSLAGWGSNEKLFF | TGTGCCAGCAGTTTAGCGGGCTGGGGGTCTAATGAAAAACTGTTTTTT
TRBJ2-1 | many | TRBV7-2 | TRBD2 | CASSLEAGGNEQFF | TGTGCCAGCAGCTTAGAGGCGGGGGGAAATGAGCAGTTCTTC
TRBJ2-4 | many | TRBV4-2 | TRBD2 | CASSQTPITSGELAKNIQYF | TGTGCCAGCAGCCAAACCCCCATAACTAGCGGGGAACTAGCCAAAAACATTCAGTACTTC
TRBJ1-6 | many | TRBV4-2 | NA | CASSQGGHSPLHF | TGTGCCAGCAGCCAAGGAGGCCATTCACCCCTCCACTTT
TRBJ1-4 | NA | TRBV6-2/TRBV6-3 | NA | CASSPAWAATEKLFF | TGTGCCAGCAGTCCCGCCTGGGCCGCTACAGAAAAACTGTTTTTT
TRBJ1-5 | many | TRBV7-2 | NA | CASSHRGEIGDQPQHF | TGTGCCAGCAGTCACAGAGGGGAAATTGGGGATCAGCCCCAGCATTTT
TRBJ2-1 | many | TRBV5-1 | NA | CASSWKAGRNEQFF | TGCGCCAGCAGCTGGAAAGCAGGTAGAAATGAGCAGTTCTTC
TRBJ2-2 | many | TRBV6-4 | TRBD2 | CASSDEPGLSTGELFF | TGTGCCAGCAGTGACGAACCGGGACTAAGCACCGGGGAGCTGTTTTTT
TRBJ1-5 | many | TRBV11-2 | NA | CASSRGSNQPQHF | TGTGCCAGCAGCCGGGGGAGCAATCAGCCCCAGCATTTT
TRBJ2-1 | many | TRBV11-2 | TRBD2 | CASSPPSGYGEQFF | TGTGCCAGCAGCCCGCCTAGCGGGTACGGTGAGCAGTTCTTC
TRBJ1-3 | NA | TRBV4-1 | NA | CASSQPILKSSGKTIYF | TGCGCCAGCAGCCAACCTATATTAAAGAGCTCTGGAAAAACCATATATTTT
TRBJ2-6 | many | TRBV6-6 | NA | CASCGVLGSGANVLTF | TGTGCCAGCTGTGGGGTTTTGGGCTCTGGGGCCAACGTCCTGACTTTC
TRBJ2-5 | NA | TRBV12-3/TRBV12-4 | NA | CASRTGGTQYF | TGTGCCAGCAGAACCGGCGGGACCCAGTACTTC
TRBJ1-5 | many | TRBV24-1 | NA | CATSIGGDQPQHF | TGTGCCACCAGTATCGGGGGAGATCAGCCCCAGCATTTT
TRBJ1-1 | many | TRBV19 | NA | CASNSRTDEAFF | TGTGCCAGTAATAGCAGGACCGATGAAGCTTTCTTT
TRBJ1-3 | many | TRBV7-9 | NA | CASSPGQTGNTIYF | TGTGCCAGCAGCCCTGGACAGACTGGAAACACCATATATTTT
TRBJ1-1 | many | TRBV29-1 | NA | CSFEENTEAFF | TGCAGCTTTGAAGAGAACACTGAAGCTTTCTTT
TRBJ2-4 | many | TRBV9 | NA | CASSVRAGAKNIQYF | TGTGCCAGCAGCGTAAGGGCGGGAGCCAAAAACATTCAGTACTTC
TRBJ2-1 | few | TRBV10-3 | NA | CAISSGRNEQFF | TGTGCCATCAGTAGCGGTCGGAATGAGCAGTTCTTC
TRBJ2-3 | many | TRBV10-3 | NA | CATSGDTTDTQYF | TGTGCCACCTCAGGGGACACCACAGATACGCAGTATTTT
TRBJ2-2 | many | TRBV9 | NA | CASSLRPTTGELFF | TGTGCCAGCAGCCTCCGTCCGACCACCGGGGAGCTGTTTTTT
TRBJ2-5 | many | TRBV9 | TRBD2 | CASSSGGVVETQYF | TGTGCCAGCAGCTCCGGGGGGGTGGTGGAGACCCAGTACTTC
TRBJ2-1 | many | TRBV5-1 | NA | CASSLASLTRNEQFF | TGCGCCAGCAGCTTGGCTAGCCTGACGCGTAATGAGCAGTTCTTC
TRBJ1-2 | many | TRBV28 | NA | CASSLSLGAGDYGYTF | TGTGCCAGCAGTTTAAGCTTGGGGGCAGGGGACTATGGCTACACCTTC
TRBJ1-1 | few | TRBV4-2 | NA | CASSQVTRKQNTEAFF | TGTGCCAGCAGCCAAGTAACCCGAAAGCAGAACACTGAAGCTTTCTTT
TRBJ2-1 | many | TRBV24-1 | NA | CATSGRVNEQFF | TGTGCCACCAGTGGAAGGGTGAATGAGCAGTTCTTC
TRBJ1-5 | many | TRBV15 | NA | CATSRISTGTSWPQHF | TGTGCCACCAGCAGAATTTCGACAGGCACCTCGTGGCCCCAGCATTTT
TRBJ2-3 | many | TRBV5-5 | TRBD2 | CASSSLAGVDTQYF | TGTGCCAGCAGCTCCTTAGCGGGGGTAGATACGCAGTATTTT
TRBJ1-1 | many | TRBV2 | NA | CASSEARWEVAEAFF | TGTGCCAGCAGTGAAGCGCGGTGGGAGGTAGCTGAAGCTTTCTTT
TRBJ2-5 | many | TRBV6-2/TRBV6-3 | NA | CASSYASQETQYF | TGTGCCAGCAGTTACGCCAGCCAAGAGACCCAGTACTTC
TRBJ2-5 | NA | TRBV4-3 | NA | CASSQSSGTQETQYF | TGCGCCAGCAGCCAGAGTTCCGGGACACAGGAGACCCAGTACTTC
TRBJ1-1 | many | TRBV19 | NA | CASSAGPAYTEAFF | TGTGCCAGTAGTGCAGGGCCCGCATACACTGAAGCTTTCTTT
TRBJ1-2 | many | TRBV9 | NA | CASSEGPLEGYGYTF | TGTGCCAGCAGCGAGGGTCCCTTGGAGGGATATGGCTACACCTTC
TRBJ1-5 | few | TRBV5-1 | NA | CASSPDRNQPQNF | TGCGCCAGCAGCCCGGACCGCAATCAGCCCCAGAATTTT
TRBJ1-4 | many | TRBV18 | NA | CASSPSGTNEKLFF | TGTGCCAGCTCACCGTCCGGGACTAATGAAAAACTGTTTTTT
TRBJ1-1 | many | TRBV6-5 | NA | CASSLDGMNTEAFF | TGTGCCAGCAGCCTGGACGGGATGAACACTGAAGCTTTCTTT
TRBJ1-1 | many | TRBV10-3 | NA | CAISEPGNVNTEAFF | TGTGCCATCAGTGAGCCAGGAAACGTGAACACTGAAGCTTTCTTT
TRBJ2-3 | few | TRBV5-1 | TRBD2 | CASSFSGGSTDTQYF | TGCGCCAGCAGCTTTAGCGGGGGTTCCACAGATACGCAGTATTTT
TRBJ1-1 | many | TRBV5-1 | TRBD1 | CASDLTGVNTEAFF | TGCGCCAGCGACCTGACAGGGGTGAACACTGAAGCTTTCTTT
TRBJ1-4 | medium-sized | TRBV5-1 | NA | CASSLVSGREKLFF | TGCGCCAGCAGCTTGGTATCGGGGCGTGAAAAACTGTTTTTT
TRBJ2-2 | many | TRBV5-5 | TRBD1 | CASRNERGPGELFF | TGTGCCAGCAGAAACGAAAGGGGGCCCGGGGAGCTGTTTTTT
TRBJ2-7 | NA | TRBV11-2 | NA | CASSTTLTEQYF | TGTGCCAGCAGCACCACACTCACGGAGCAGTACTTC
TRBJ2-3 | many | TRBV20-1 | NA | CSARGFTDTQYF | TGCAGTGCTAGGGGCTTCACAGATACGCAGTATTTT
TRBJ1-2 | many | TRBV27 | TRBD1 | CASSPLGQGLGYTF | TGTGCCAGCAGCCCCCTGGGACAGGGTCTGGGCTACACCTTC
TRBJ2-5 | many | TRBV15 | NA | CATSRVGKLGETQYF | TGTGCCACCAGCAGAGTTGGGAAGCTAGGGGAGACCCAGTACTTC
TRBJ1-5 | many | TRBV10-3 | NA | CAISATGSNQPQHF | TGTGCCATCAGTGCCACAGGGAGCAATCAGCCCCAGCATTTT
TRBJ2-1 | many | TRBV20-1 | NA | CSALSSEESSYNEQFF | TGCAGTGCCCTCTCTTCGGAGGAGAGCTCCTACAATGAGCAGTTCTTC
TRBJ1-5 | many | TRBV2 | NA | CASSEALGPQHF | TGTGCCAGCAGTGAAGCGCTGGGGCCCCAGCATTTT